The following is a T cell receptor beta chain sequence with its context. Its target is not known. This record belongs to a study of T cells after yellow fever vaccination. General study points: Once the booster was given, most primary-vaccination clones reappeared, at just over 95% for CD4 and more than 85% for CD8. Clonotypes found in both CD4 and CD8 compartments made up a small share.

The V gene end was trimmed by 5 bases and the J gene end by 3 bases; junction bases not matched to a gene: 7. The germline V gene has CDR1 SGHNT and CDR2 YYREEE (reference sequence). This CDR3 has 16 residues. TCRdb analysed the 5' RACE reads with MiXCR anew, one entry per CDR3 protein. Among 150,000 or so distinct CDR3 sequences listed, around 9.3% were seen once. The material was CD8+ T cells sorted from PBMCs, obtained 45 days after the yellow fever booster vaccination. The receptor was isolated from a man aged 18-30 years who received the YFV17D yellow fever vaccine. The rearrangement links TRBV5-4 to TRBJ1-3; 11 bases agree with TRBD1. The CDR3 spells CASSSGTGGGGNTIYF. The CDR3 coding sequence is TGTGCCAGCAGTTCCGGGACAGGGGGAGGTGGAAACACCATATATTTT.